Below, one T cell receptor beta chain is given with its context. These data are taken from a study of T cell changes during pregnancy in multiple sclerosis. Generated by immunoSEQ multiplex PCR, the TCRdb table keeps only in-frame clones and is missing some. The sample records tens of thousands of clones, just over 90% being singletons. V shed 5 bases and J 6 bases; nucleotides not matched to a gene: 8. Germline loops: CDR1 SEHNR, CDR2 FQNEAQ (reference sequence). This CDR3 region has 15 residues. The TCR comes from a female donor with multiple sclerosis, enrolled in a pregnancy study. The sequencing used CD4+ T cells from peripheral blood mononuclear cells, collected after pregnancy. This chain joins TRBV7-9 and TRBJ2-1; 9 nucleotides agree with TRBD1. Here the CDR3 reads CASSPGDREFNEQFF. The DNA of the CDR3 is TGTGCCAGCAGCCCTGGGGACAGGGAGTTCAATGAGCAGTTCTTC.